This TCR beta chain came from a study of blood T cell repertoires in COVID-19. This CDR3 spans 15 amino acids. The V gene lost 0 bases and the J gene lost 2 bases, with 8 bases spanning the gap. Germline CDR1 and CDR2: MNHNS and SASEGT. Original methodology: It was from reference gene primer amplification that nucleated cell counts were estimated. Data came from immunoSEQ multiplex PCR; TCRdb stores just in-frame clones and leaves some out. That table supplies the V and J calls and clone size; D and trimming were determined from the DNA. The repertoire holds roughly 87,000 clones, with 86% as singletons.

This clonotype was sampled from a man aged 50-60 years with active COVID-19. The V gene is TRBV6-1, the J gene TRBJ1-5; D may be TRBD1 (5 bases). The sample taken for sequencing was peripheral blood. In DNA, the CDR3 is TGTGCCAGCAGTGAAGCGGCGGGGGGCAATCAGCCCCAGCATTTT. It specifies CASSEAAGGNQPQHF.